Each of the 17 T cell receptor beta chains below was sequenced from the same sample in a study of cytomegalovirus exposure and HLA in healthy donors. Profiling relied on immunoSEQ multiplex PCR, and the TCRdb table lists in-frame clones only, not all of them. The repertoire holds fewer than 200,000 clones, 85% to 90% seen once, with roughly 1.3% in the top ten. The sequenced material came from PBMCs. All receptors come from a woman aged 25-40 years in good health and CMV-seronegative.

V gene TRBV14 combines with J gene TRBJ1-1; TRBD1 agrees at 8 bases. Germline V lookup: CDR1 SGHDN, CDR2 FVKESK. Trimming removed 1 base from V and 11 bases from J; junction bases left unmatched: 3. There are 12 residues in the CDR3. The chain's CDR3 is CASSQGTGYAFF. Written as DNA, the CDR3 is TGTGCCAGCAGCCAAGGGACAGGGTACGCTTTCTTT.

This rearrangement joins TRBV30 to TRBJ2-1; 10 bases line up with TRBD1. Germline V gene sequence: CDR1 GTSNPN, CDR2 SVGIG (reference sequence). The CDR3 extends over 14 amino acids. Unmatched junction bases numbered 10, after V lost 1 base and J lost 13 bases. CDR3 protein: CAWSETGTGVLQFF. The CDR3 region has the DNA TGTGCCTGGAGTGAAACCGGGACAGGGGTCCTACAGTTCTTC.

This clone was recorded only once. This chain connects TRBV5-1 to TRBJ1-1; TRBD1 is a possible D gene (5 bases). Germline CDR1 is SGHRS and CDR2 is YFSETQ. Trimming shortened V by 0 bases and J by 11 bases, and 14 bases separated the two germline ends. This CDR3 spans 13 amino acids. The CDR3 spells CASSLGQQAWAFF. The CDR3 coding sequence is TGCGCCAGCAGCTTGGGACAGCAGGCGTGGGCTTTCTTT.

As for this clone: This specimen includes other DNA sequences encoding the same CDR3. The rearrangement links TRBV5-1 to TRBJ1-1; D may be TRBD1 (5 bases). Germline lookup yields CDR1 SGHRS and CDR2 YFSETQ. The CDR3 has 13 amino acids. Deletions cut 3 bases from V and 2 bases from J, with 8 bases between. CDR3 residues: CASSYDRNTEAFF. In DNA form, the CDR3 reads TGCGCCAGCAGCTACGACAGAAACACTGAAGCTTTCTTT.

CDR3: CATVREWNTEAFF. Written as DNA, the CDR3 is TGTGCCACTGTTAGGGAGTGGAACACTGAAGCTTTCTTT. The chain couples TRBV2 to TRBJ1-1; D is undetermined. Germline CDR1 and CDR2: SNHLY and FYNNEI. Trimming left V 10 bases short and J 1 base short, with 13 bases between. The CDR3 has 13 residues. Full variable domain (rest looked up from reference TRBV2 and TRBJ1-1): EPEVTQTPSHQVTQMGQEVILRCVPISNHLYFYWYRQILGQKVEFLVSFYNNEISEKSEIFDDQFSVERPDGSNFTLKIRSTKLEDSAMYFCATVREWNTEAFFGQGTRLTVV.

The chain is built from TRBV14 and TRBJ2-1; 12 bases are shared with TRBD2. The germline gives CDR1 SGHDN, CDR2 FVKESK. This CDR3 has 16 amino acids. Trimming took 5 bases from V and 9 from J; bases not matched to a gene: 11. CDR3 coding DNA: TGTGCCAGCAGCAACATGCTAGCGGGGGGGCACAGTGAGCAGTTCTTC. It is translated as CASSNMLAGGHSEQFF.

This clone was recorded once. Compared with germline, one end of the junction differs, possibly owing to a read error. J is TRBJ1-1 and V is TRBV29-1, with D hard to call. Germline CDR1 SQVTM, CDR2 ANQGSEA. The CDR3 has 10 residues. CDR3 sequence reads: CSVEDKQPIF. The CDR3 DNA reads TGCAGCGTTGAAGATAAGCAACCGATCTTT.

J is TRBJ2-1 and V is TRBV11-2; 13 bases are a match to TRBD2. With 3 bases clipped from V and 5 bases from J, the junction kept 10 bases outside the gene matches. CDR1 and CDR2 from the germline V gene are SGHAT and FQNNGV. This CDR3 comprises 18 residues. CDR3 sequence (DNA): TGTGCCAGCAGCTTCCGACTAGCGGGGGGACCTTTTGACAATGAGCAGTTCTTC. Encoded protein: CASSFRLAGGPFDNEQFF.

The chain employs TRBV27 and TRBJ2-1, with 12 bases matching TRBD2. Looked up from germline, CDR1 is MNHEY and CDR2 is SMNVEV (reference sequence). V trimming: 10 bases; J trimming: 4 bases; junction bases outside the gene matches: 11. CDR3 length equals 16 residues. The DNA of the CDR3 is TGTGCCACCGGACTAGCGGGGATCAATATTTACAATGAGCAGTTCTTC. Protein product: CATGLAGINIYNEQFF.

The genes are TRBV5-4 and TRBJ2-2; D gene unclear. V was trimmed by 0 bases and J by 3 bases, leaving 6 bases between them. This CDR3 spans 14 amino acids. CDR1 is SGHNT and CDR2 is YYREEE in the germline V gene (reference sequence). The CDR3 DNA is TGTGCCAGCAGCTTGGACACCTACACCGGGGAGCTGTTTTTT. Amino acid sequence: CASSLDTYTGELFF.

J is TRBJ2-1 and V is TRBV6-4, with 9 bases aligning to TRBD2. Germline V CDR1 and CDR2: MRHNA, SNTAGT. Unmatched junction bases numbered 9, after V lost 2 bases and J lost 10 bases. This CDR3 has 15 amino acids. CDR3 in DNA: TGTGCCAGCAGTGACGTAGCGGGGGCATTCGGGGAGCAGTTCTTC. This sequence encodes CASSDVAGAFGEQFF.

V usage is TRBV6-1 and J usage is TRBJ1-1; D possibly corresponds to TRBD1 (6 bases). Trimming removed 6 bases at V and 4 bases at J, with 15 bases between. CDR1 MNHNS and CDR2 SASEGT come from the germline V gene. The CDR3 is made up of 14 amino acids. In DNA form, the CDR3 reads TGTGCCAGCAGGTTACAGGGCGGGAGCACTGAAGCTTTCTTT. Its translation: CASRLQGGSTEAFF.

This clone came up a few times. The chain recombines TRBV25-1 with TRBJ1-2, with D perhaps TRBD1 (6 bases). The V end lost 4 bases, the J end lost 4 bases, and 10 bases lay between the germline ends. CDR3 length equals 13 residues. CDR1 is MGHDK, CDR2 SYGVNS, per germline. The CDR3: CASSVTGTYGYTF. CDR3 nucleotide sequence: TGTGCCAGCAGTGTTACAGGGACCTATGGCTACACCTTC.

The chain employs TRBV5-1 and TRBJ2-3, with 7 bases that match TRBD1. Trimming removed 4 bases from V and 1 base from J; junction bases left unmatched: 9. The CDR3 contains 16 residues. Germline V gene sequence: CDR1 SGHRS, CDR2 YFSETQ. The DNA for the CDR3 is TGCGCCAGCAGCACCACCCGACAGGGAGGCACAGATACGCAGTATTTT. Its protein is CASSTTRQGGTDTQYF.

In DNA form, the CDR3 reads TGCGCCAGCAGCTCGGGACACCCGGATTCTGGAAACACCATATATTTT. This codes for CASSSGHPDSGNTIYF. The V gene is TRBV5-1, the J gene TRBJ1-3, with a tentative D call TRBD1 (6 bases). The V end lost 3 bases, the J end lost 1 base, and 14 bases lay between the germline ends. CDR1 and CDR2 (germline): SGHRS, YFSETQ. This CDR3 is 16 amino acids long.

The J gene is TRBJ2-1, the V gene TRBV4-3, with TRBD2 matching 9 bases. This CDR3 spans 19 amino acids. CDR1 is LGHNA and CDR2 is YSLEER in the germline V gene. V shed 0 bases, J shed 5 bases, and the junction held 14 bases outside the gene matches. In DNA form, the CDR3 reads TGCGCCAGCAGCCAAGAGACCCTCTTGCGGGGGGGCTCGGACAATGAGCAGTTCTTC. It specifies CASSQETLLRGGSDNEQFF.

The V call is TRBV6-1, the J call TRBJ1-1; no reliable D call. Germline assignment: CDR1 MNHNS and CDR2 SASEGT. V lost 1 base, J lost 1 base, and 7 bases lay in between. The CDR3 contains 14 residues. CDR3 sequence (DNA): TGTGCCAGCAGTGAAGATGAGGAGAACACTGAAGCTTTCTTT. It encodes CASSEDEENTEAFF.